The clone carrying this T cell receptor (beta chain) was counted between two and nine times. The antigen is undetermined. This specimen comes from a study of T-cell memory formation after mild COVID-19. Points from the study as a whole: Clones which contracted sat mainly in CM and EM if CD4+, and in EMRA if CD8+. The pre-infection memory compartment contained some responding clones, suggesting cross-reactive memory joined.

J lost 6 bases, V lost 2 bases, and 10 bases had no gene match. Germline-derived CDR1 and CDR2 are MNHEY and SVGEGT. This CDR3 comprises 18 residues. TCRalpha and TCRbeta libraries used 5'RACE with constant-segment primers and UMIs. From the 5' RACE reads, TCRdb called clonotypes with MiXCR, one entry per CDR3 protein. Among some 300,000 distinct CDR3 sequences listed, roughly a fifth were seen once. The sequencing input was PBMCs or a T cell subset sorted from them (not recorded which). This TCR derives from a man between 18 and 35 years old who had mild COVID-19 (a few samples of this study predate the infection). Cell type and time point are not known. This chain links TRBV6-2 or TRBV6-3 with TRBJ2-1; 13 bases map to TRBD2. Written as DNA, the CDR3 is TGTGCCAGCAGTTACGCCACTAGCGGGGGGGCTTCTGGCAATGAGCAGTTCTTC. Translating it yields CASSYATSGGASGNEQFF.